This T cell receptor (beta chain) appears in the sequencing data of a study of monozygotic twins with inflammatory bowel disease. Eight cDNA synthesis reactions were run for every sample. Reprocessing the 5' RACE reads, TCRdb reports a single entry for every CDR3 protein and omits DNA. The sample is made up of about 210,000 distinct CDR3 sequences, and the top ten hold less than 2% of it. The sample was blood. The receptor comes from a human donor with ulcerative colitis or Crohn's disease, or a healthy co-twin of an affected twin (not recorded which).

CDR3: CASGNYNEQFF. The chain links TRBV11-3 to TRBJ2-1. There are 11 residues in the CDR3. Per germline, CDR1 SGHNT and CDR2 YENEEA.